A single sample gave rise to the 12 T cell receptor beta chains below, sequenced in a study of prognosis after radiotherapy for stage I lung cancer. Amplification of TCR beta CDR3 from genomic DNA used two-round multiplex PCR. Used in first-round PCR were primers specific to each TRBV and TRBJ gene. In TCRdb, the multiplex PCR reads were re-called with MiXCR into one record per CDR3 protein. This table has about 20,000 distinct CDR3 sequences, roughly 43% appearing once. The sample was PBMCs, taken before or after stereotactic body radiation therapy (not recorded which). These receptors were collected from a donor over 45 with non-small cell lung cancer.

This chain connects TRBV24-1 to TRBJ2-1; 14 nucleotides align to TRBD2. V was clipped by 5 bases and J by 1 base; unmatched bases: 9. Germline V gene data show CDR1 as KGHDR and CDR2 as SFDVKD. The CDR3 extends over 19 amino acids. CDR3: CATSGPTSGGAGSYNEQFF. The CDR3 DNA is TGTGCCACCAGTGGTCCGACTAGCGGGGGGGCCGGGTCCTACAATGAGCAGTTCTTC.

This clonotype was counted at least ten times. J is TRBJ1-5 and V is TRBV7-9, with D perhaps matching TRBD1 (6 bases). Looked up from germline, CDR1 is SEHNR and CDR2 is FQNEAQ (reference sequence). V lost 1 base to trimming and J lost 7 bases, with 11 bases between them. This CDR3 is built from 14 residues. For the CDR3, the DNA is TGTGCCAGCAGCTTAGGGCGGGGGGCACAGCCCCAGCATTTT. Translation gives CASSLGRGAQPQHF.

As concerns this clonotype: A much bigger clone sits one base away, suggesting this may be a read error. The chain joins TRBV4-2 to TRBJ2-3, with D perhaps matching TRBD1 or TRBD2 (5 bases each). The CDR3 sequence is 13 residues long. Germline V gives CDR1 LGHNA, CDR2 YNFKEQ. Deletions cut 6 bases from V and 0 bases from J, with 7 bases between. The CDR3 sequence is CASRRDSTDTQYF. The CDR3 nucleotides are TGTGCCAGCAGACGGGACAGCACAGATACGCAGTATTTT.

The sample holds a few counts of this clonotype. A far larger clone differs by one base, so this is likely a read error. This chain links TRBV6-9 with TRBJ1-2; TRBD1 might be the D (5 bases). Germline V gene sequence: CDR1 MNHGY, CDR2 SVAAGI. V lost 3 bases to trimming and J lost 9 bases, with 14 bases between them. This CDR3 has 13 amino acids. The CDR3 protein is CASSYGAWTSYTF. The DNA of the CDR3 is TGTGCCAGCAGTTACGGGGCCTGGACGAGCTACACCTTC.

J is TRBJ2-1 and V is TRBV28; the match to TRBD1 covers 7 bases. With V trimmed by 3 bases and J by 2 bases, 22 bases remained unmatched. Germline CDR1 reads MDHEN; CDR2 reads SYDVKM. The CDR3 consists of 21 residues. CDR3 bases: TGTGCCAGCAGTTTGAGACAGGGAGCCTCCAGCCCCAATCTCCCCTACAATGAGCAGTTCTTC. Translating it yields CASSLRQGASSPNLPYNEQFF.

This chain joins TRBV7-9 and TRBJ1-3; tentatively, D is TRBD1 (5 bases). The CDR3 runs to 17 residues. V shed 7 bases and J shed 0 bases, with 19 bases lying between them. The germline gives CDR1 SEHNR, CDR2 FQNEAQ (reference sequence). The CDR3 protein is CASMGETGLFSGNTIYF. The CDR3 DNA sequence: TGTGCCAGCATGGGGGAGACGGGCCTCTTCTCTGGAAACACCATATATTTT.

This clonotype was seen many times. Here the CDR3 DNA reads TGTGCCAGCAGTGAGTCACAGGGTGGAGATACGCAGTATTTT. Protein product: CASSESQGGDTQYF. The chain employs TRBV6-4 and TRBJ2-3, with a tentative D call TRBD1 (6 bases). Germline assignment: CDR1 MRHNA and CDR2 SNTAGT. The germline V and J ends were trimmed by 3 bases and 5 bases, with 12 bases remaining between them. The CDR3 is 14 residues long.

This clonotype was counted many times. The chain joins TRBV14 to TRBJ1-1; TRBD1 is a possible D gene (6 bases). Germline V CDR1 and CDR2: SGHDN, FVKESK. This CDR3 region has 13 residues. V was trimmed by 0 bases and J by 11 bases, leaving 13 bases between them. CDR3 sequence: CASSQELGAAAFF. CDR3 in DNA: TGTGCCAGCAGCCAAGAACTGGGGGCGGCCGCTTTCTTT.

With respect to this clonotype: A far larger clone is a single base away, which makes a read error likely. The chain joins TRBV4-2 to TRBJ2-3, with D maybe TRBD1 (5 bases). Per germline, CDR1 LGHNA and CDR2 YNFKEQ. This CDR3 is built from 17 residues. The CDR3 spells CASSQDGATYSADTQYF. In nucleotides, the CDR3 is TGCGCCAGCAGCCAAGATGGGGCTACCTACTCCGCAGATACGCAGTATTTT.

A remark on this clonotype: Since a far larger clone is one base different, this is likely a read error. The rearrangement uses TRBV5-8 and TRBJ2-5, with 8 bases that match TRBD2. The germline V gene has CDR1 SGHTS and CDR2 YDEGEE. The CDR3 covers 15 residues. In nucleotides, the CDR3 is TGTGCCATCAGCTTGGTAGTAGCGGGGCAAGAGACCCAGTACTTC. Its translation: CAISLVVAGQETQYF.

A remark on this clonotype: The final CDR3 position lacks the conserved phenylalanine or tryptophan, pointing to a likely read error. The J gene is TRBJ2-3, the V gene TRBV7-3, with 13 bases aligning to TRBD2. There are 16 residues in the CDR3. From germline, CDR1 is SGHTA and CDR2 FQGTGA. The junction had 5 bases not matched to a gene; V was cut back by 4 bases and J by 4 bases. This CDR3 reads CASSSWTSGSPDTQYL. The CDR3 DNA follows: TGTGCCAGCAGCTCTTGGACTAGCGGGAGCCCAGATACGCAGTATTTG.

This clonotype was picked up many times. The CDR3 sequence: CASSRGGGPSTDTQYF. The CDR3 DNA sequence: TGTGCCAGCAGCCGGGGGGGGGGCCCAAGCACAGATACGCAGTATTTT. The chain couples TRBV5-5 to TRBJ2-3, with 8 nucleotides matching TRBD2. Trimming cost V 4 bases and J 0 bases; bases outside gene matches: 7. CDR1 is SGHKS, CDR2 YYEKEE, per germline (reference sequence). CDR3 length: 16 amino acids.